This T cell receptor beta chain was sequenced in a study of T cells after yellow fever vaccination. Germline CDR1 and CDR2: MNHEY and SMNVEV (reference sequence). CDR3 length: 14 residues. Trimming cost V 4 bases and J 7 bases, with 15 bases left between them. This clonotype has a handful of counts. TCRdb called the 5' RACE reads again in MiXCR, with one record for every CDR3 protein. The sample records about 500,000 distinct CDR3 sequences, about a sixth being singletons. Sample: PBMCs, taken 4 to 6 days after the first yellow fever vaccination. The sequence was obtained from a man younger than 35 who received the YFV17D yellow fever vaccine. The rearrangement joins TRBV27 to TRBJ2-3, with TRBD1 as a possible D gene (5 bases). In DNA form, the CDR3 reads TGTGCCAGCAGTTGGGGCTTACCAGTCAATACGCAGTATTTT. Its protein product is CASSWGLPVNTQYF.